This entry describes one T cell receptor beta chain. The sample is drawn from a study of cytomegalovirus exposure and HLA in healthy donors. Assay used: immunoSEQ multiplex PCR; TCRdb lists only in-frame clones, some missing. The table records about 56,000 clones, 90% to 95% of them present only once. V was pared by 3 bases and J by 5 bases, with 13 bases between. This CDR3 contains 14 residues. Germline-derived CDR1 and CDR2 are SEHNR and FQNEAQ (reference sequence). Sequencing used PBMCs. The receptor comes from a woman under 30 in good health and CMV-seropositive. The rearrangement links TRBV7-9 to TRBJ1-1, with a tentative D call TRBD1 (6 bases). CDR3 sequence (DNA): TGTGCCAGCAGCTTTGGGGGGGCATGGACTGAAGCTTTCTTT. This sequence encodes CASSFGGAWTEAFF. The whole variable domain, remainder taken from reference TRBV7-9 and TRBJ1-1, is DTGVSQNPRHKITKRGQNVTFRCDPISEHNRLYWYRQTLGQGPEFLTYFQNEAQLEKSRLLSDRFSAERPKGSFSTLEIQRTEQGDSAMYLCASSFGGAWTEAFFGQGTRLTVV.